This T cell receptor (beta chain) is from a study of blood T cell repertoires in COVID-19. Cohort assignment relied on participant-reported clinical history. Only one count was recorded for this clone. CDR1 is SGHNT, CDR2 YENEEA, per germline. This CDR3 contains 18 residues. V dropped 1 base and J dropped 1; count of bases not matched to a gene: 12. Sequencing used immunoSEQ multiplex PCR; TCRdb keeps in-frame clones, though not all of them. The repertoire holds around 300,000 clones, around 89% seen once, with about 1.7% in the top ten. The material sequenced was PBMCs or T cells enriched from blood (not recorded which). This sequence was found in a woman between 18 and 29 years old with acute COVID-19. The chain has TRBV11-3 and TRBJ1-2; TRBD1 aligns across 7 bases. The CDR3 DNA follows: TGTGCCAGCAGCTTAGCACCACTAACGACAGGGAGTAACTATGGCTACACCTTC. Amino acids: CASSLAPLTTGSNYGYTF.